This T cell receptor (beta chain) derives from a study of blood T cell repertoires in COVID-19 (dated by TCRdb to the early 2020s). As for the study more broadly: Collaborator samples came from the United States, Italy and Spain and covered acute and convalescent phases of COVID-19. The material from the prospective study consisted of cDNA or gDNA derived from T cells, B-cell-depleted T cells, or PBMCs. The dataset comprised deeply sampled blood TCRbeta repertoires from subjects exposed to, actively infected with, or recovered from COVID-19. The repertoires were released in a freely available public database meant as a resource for research on the immune response to SARS-CoV-2. The samples were drawn from the first 160 participants of the ongoing ImmuneRACE study and from more than 1,000 subjects provided by 6 global collaborators. A de-identified subject ID, COVID-19 status, age in years and sex were almost always included in the sample metadata. Where available, HLA class I and class II types were taken from metadata supplied by the sample provider and were not determined by assay-based typing. The paper's findings and limits, for the study overall: Clinical and demographic metadata were provided uncurated, with the amount varying by source and participant.

TCRbeta CDR3 regions were amplified from genomic DNA by means of the immunoSEQ Assay, a bias-controlled multiplex PCR. As for the authors' bioinformatics: The number of nucleated cells in each sample was estimated by amplification of reference gene primers within the assay. Sequence reads were collapsed and filtered to measure the absolute abundance of every unique TCRbeta CDR3 rearrangement. For each sample, productive Simpson clonality was calculated as the square root of Simpson's diversity index across productive rearrangements. TCRdb provides this immuneACCESS table in a form limited to in-frame rearrangements. Some clones are lacking; in checked studies, under half of them reflect an unresolved V gene, and why the rest are absent is not known. V and J calls and clone size follow that table, whereas D and trimming were derived from the DNA. The sample data list 130,000 or so clones, and around 83% of these were observed just once. Together, the top ten hold approximately 1.4% of the sample.

V and J are trimmed by 8 bases and 5 bases, and the gene matches miss 7 bases of the junction. The CDR3 measures 15 amino acids from cysteine to phenylalanine. The kept DNA is CDR3 alone, 45 bases in frame from the first base. Based on the germline V gene, the CDR1 and CDR2 sequences are SNHLY and FYNNEI. Each collaborating institution followed its own protocols to collect whole blood in K2EDTA tubes. For TCRbeta analysis, collaborators shipped samples as frozen whole blood, isolated PBMCs, or DNA extracted from either of those sample types. As to this clone: The target of this receptor is not known. Base qualities are not recorded, but no much larger clone differs from it by a single base.

Input material: peripheral blood. The chain is made from TRBV2 and TRBJ2-5, and 14 junctional nucleotides match TRBD2. The clonotype comes from a human donor in a cohort sampled during active COVID-19. At the DNA level, the sequence is TGTGCCAGCGGGGGACTAGCGGGAGATCTGGAGACCCAGTACTTC. Translated, it reads CASGGLAGDLETQYF.